This T cell receptor beta chain was found in a study of beta chain features in type 1 diabetes. The study's findings and limits: Whether HLA type affects TCRB rearrangement stayed undetermined in the present work. Shortening that was moderate but significant affected the TCRB CDR3s of Type 1 diabetes patients in all four CD4+ subsets. A PCR bias possibly favoring shorter templates would apply equally to patients and controls. The naive, central memory and Treg TCRB repertoires looked more alike in patients than they did in healthy donors. At VDJ recombination sites, type 1 diabetes patients had fewer insertions and more deleted nucleotides.

This clone was observed a few times. Its antigen is not known. The isolated RNA, all of it, was reverse transcribed, so expressed TCRB transcripts were what got sequenced. Assay used: immunoSEQ multiplex PCR; TCRdb lists only in-frame clones, some missing. Here the sample spans 130,000 to 150,000 clones, about an eighth being singletons. The CDR3 runs 15 residues. V lost 0 bases and J lost 4, with 12 bases in between. Germline CDR1 and CDR2: LNHNV and YYDKDF (reference sequence). Source material: central memory CD4+ T cells from blood. The genes are TRBV15 and TRBJ2-5; either TRBD1 or TRBD2 may supply D (5 bases each). This TCR was sampled from a man younger than 30 with type 1 diabetes. The CDR3 sequence is CATSRDGEGRETQYF. In DNA form, the CDR3 reads TGTGCCACCAGCAGAGATGGTGAGGGGCGAGAGACCCAGTACTTC.